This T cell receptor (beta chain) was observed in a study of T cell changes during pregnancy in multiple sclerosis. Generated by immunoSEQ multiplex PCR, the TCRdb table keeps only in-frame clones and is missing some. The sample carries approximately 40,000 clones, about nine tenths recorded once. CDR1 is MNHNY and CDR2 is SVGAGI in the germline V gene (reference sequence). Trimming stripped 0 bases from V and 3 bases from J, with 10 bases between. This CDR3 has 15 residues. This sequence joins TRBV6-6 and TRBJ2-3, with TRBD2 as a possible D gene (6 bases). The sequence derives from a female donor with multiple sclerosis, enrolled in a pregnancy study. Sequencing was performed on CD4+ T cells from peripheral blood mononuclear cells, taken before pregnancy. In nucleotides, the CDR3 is TGTGCCAGCAGTTACTCAGGTGGGGGGACAGATACGCAGTATTTT. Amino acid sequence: CASSYSGGGTDTQYF.